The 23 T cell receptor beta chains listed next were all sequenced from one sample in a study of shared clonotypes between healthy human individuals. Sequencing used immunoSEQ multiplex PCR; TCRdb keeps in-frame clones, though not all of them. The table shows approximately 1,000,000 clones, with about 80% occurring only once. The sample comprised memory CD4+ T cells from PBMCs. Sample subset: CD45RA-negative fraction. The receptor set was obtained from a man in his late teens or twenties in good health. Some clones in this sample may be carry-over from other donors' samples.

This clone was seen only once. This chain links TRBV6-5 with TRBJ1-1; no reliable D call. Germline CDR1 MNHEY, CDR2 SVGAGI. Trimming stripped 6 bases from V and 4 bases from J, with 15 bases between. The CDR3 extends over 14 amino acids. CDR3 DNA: TGTGCCAGCAGGACGCAGGTAAGGAGCACTGAAGCTTTCTTT. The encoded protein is CASRTQVRSTEAFF.

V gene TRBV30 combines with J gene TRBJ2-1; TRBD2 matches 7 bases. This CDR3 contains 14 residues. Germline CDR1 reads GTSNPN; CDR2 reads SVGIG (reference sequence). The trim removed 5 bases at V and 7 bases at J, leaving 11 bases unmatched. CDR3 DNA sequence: TGTGCCTGGTCCCCCGGACTAGAAGGAAATGAGCAGTTCTTC. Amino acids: CAWSPGLEGNEQFF.

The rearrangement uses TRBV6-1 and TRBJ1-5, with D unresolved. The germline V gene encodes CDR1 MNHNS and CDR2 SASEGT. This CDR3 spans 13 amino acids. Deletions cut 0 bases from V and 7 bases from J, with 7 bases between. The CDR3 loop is CASSEASGQPQHF. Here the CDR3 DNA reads TGTGCCAGCAGTGAAGCGAGCGGCCAGCCCCAGCATTTT.

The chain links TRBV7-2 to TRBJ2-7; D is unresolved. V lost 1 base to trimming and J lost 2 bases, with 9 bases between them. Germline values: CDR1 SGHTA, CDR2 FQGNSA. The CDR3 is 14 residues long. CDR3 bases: TGTGCCAGCAGCTTAGTTAAGCAGGCCTACGAGCAGTACTTC. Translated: CASSLVKQAYEQYF.

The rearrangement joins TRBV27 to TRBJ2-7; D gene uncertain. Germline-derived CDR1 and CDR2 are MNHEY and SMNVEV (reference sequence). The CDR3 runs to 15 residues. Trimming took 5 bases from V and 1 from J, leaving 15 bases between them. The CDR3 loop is CASSPSSWRSYEQYF. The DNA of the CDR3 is TGTGCCAGCAGTCCGTCCTCCTGGCGGTCCTACGAGCAGTACTTC.

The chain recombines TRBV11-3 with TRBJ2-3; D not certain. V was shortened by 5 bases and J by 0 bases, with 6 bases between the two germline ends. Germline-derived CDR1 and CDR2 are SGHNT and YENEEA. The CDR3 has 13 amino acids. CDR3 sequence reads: CASSPSSTDTQYF. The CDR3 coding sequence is TGTGCCAGCAGCCCATCTAGCACAGATACGCAGTATTTT.

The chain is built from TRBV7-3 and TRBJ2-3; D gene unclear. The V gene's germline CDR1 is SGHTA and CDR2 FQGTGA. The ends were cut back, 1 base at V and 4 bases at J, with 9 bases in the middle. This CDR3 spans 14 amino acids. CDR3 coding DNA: TGTGCCAGCAGCTTAAGTTACAGCGCAGATACGCAGTATTTT. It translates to CASSLSYSADTQYF.

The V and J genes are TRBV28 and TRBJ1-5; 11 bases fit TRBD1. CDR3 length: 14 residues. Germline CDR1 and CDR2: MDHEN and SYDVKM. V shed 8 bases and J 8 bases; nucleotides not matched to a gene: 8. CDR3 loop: CASCRTGGVKPQHF. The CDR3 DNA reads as TGTGCCAGCTGCCGGACAGGGGGCGTGAAGCCCCAGCATTTT.

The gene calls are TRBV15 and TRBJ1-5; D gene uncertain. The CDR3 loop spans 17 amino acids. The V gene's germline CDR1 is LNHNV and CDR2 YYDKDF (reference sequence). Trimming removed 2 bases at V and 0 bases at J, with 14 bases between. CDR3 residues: CATSRYRTDDSNQPQHF. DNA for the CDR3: TGTGCCACCAGCAGATACCGGACGGACGATAGCAATCAGCCCCAGCATTTT.

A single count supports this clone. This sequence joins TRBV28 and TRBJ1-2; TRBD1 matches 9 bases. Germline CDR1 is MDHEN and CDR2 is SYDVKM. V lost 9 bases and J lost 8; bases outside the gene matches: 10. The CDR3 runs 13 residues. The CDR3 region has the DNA TGTGCCAGTGAGACGGGACAGGGAAACGGCTACACCTTC. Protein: CASETGQGNGYTF.

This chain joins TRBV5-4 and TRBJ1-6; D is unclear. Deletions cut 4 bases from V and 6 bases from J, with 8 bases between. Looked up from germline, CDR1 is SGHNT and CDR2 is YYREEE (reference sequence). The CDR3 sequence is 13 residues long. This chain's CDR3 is CASSPGRNSPLHF. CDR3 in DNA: TGTGCCAGCAGCCCGGGTCGTAATTCACCCCTCCACTTT.

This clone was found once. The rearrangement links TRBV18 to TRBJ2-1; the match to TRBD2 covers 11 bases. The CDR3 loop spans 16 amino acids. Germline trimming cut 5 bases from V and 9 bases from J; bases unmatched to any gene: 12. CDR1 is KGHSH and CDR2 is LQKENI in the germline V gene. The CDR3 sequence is CASSSGLAGGLGEQFF. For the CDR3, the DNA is TGTGCCAGCTCATCTGGACTAGCGGGCGGCCTGGGTGAGCAGTTCTTC.

In DNA, the CDR3 is TGTGCCAGCAGAACGGGTAGCGGGAGGACCGGGGAGCTGTTTTTT. Amino acids: CASRTGSGRTGELFF. The rearrangement links TRBV27 to TRBJ2-2, with TRBD2 matching over 10 bases. V lost 6 bases to trimming and J lost 5 bases; unmatched junction nucleotides: 6. CDR3 size: 15 residues. Germline lookup yields CDR1 MNHEY and CDR2 SMNVEV (reference sequence).

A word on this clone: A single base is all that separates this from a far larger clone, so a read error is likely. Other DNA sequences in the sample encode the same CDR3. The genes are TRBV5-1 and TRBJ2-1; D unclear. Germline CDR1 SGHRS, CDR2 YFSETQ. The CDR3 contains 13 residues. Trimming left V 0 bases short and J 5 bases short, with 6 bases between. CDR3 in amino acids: CASSLGLNNEQFF. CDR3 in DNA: TGCGCCAGCAGCTTGGGACTGAACAATGAGCAGTTCTTC.

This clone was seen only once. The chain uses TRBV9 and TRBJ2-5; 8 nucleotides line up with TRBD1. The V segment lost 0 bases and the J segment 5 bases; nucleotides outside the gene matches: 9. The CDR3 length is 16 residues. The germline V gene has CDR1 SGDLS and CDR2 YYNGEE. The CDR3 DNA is TGTGCCAGCAGCGTAGTCCCAGGGGGCGGTGGGGAGACCCAGTACTTC. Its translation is CASSVVPGGGGETQYF.

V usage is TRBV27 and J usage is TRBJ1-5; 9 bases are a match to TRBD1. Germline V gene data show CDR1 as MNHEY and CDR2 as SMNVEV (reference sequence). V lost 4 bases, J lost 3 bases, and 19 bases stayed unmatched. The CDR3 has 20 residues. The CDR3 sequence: CASSCPGTGFVASNNQPQHF. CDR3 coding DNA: TGTGCCAGCAGTTGCCCCGGGACAGGGTTTGTTGCCTCCAACAATCAGCCCCAGCATTTT.

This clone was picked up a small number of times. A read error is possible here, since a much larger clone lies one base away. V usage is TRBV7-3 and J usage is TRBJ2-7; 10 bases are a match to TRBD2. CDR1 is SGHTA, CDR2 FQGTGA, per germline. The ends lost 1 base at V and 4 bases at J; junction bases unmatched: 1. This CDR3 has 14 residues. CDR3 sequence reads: CASSLRAGGYEQYF. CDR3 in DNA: TGTGCCAGCAGCTTAAGAGCGGGAGGGTACGAGCAGTACTTC.

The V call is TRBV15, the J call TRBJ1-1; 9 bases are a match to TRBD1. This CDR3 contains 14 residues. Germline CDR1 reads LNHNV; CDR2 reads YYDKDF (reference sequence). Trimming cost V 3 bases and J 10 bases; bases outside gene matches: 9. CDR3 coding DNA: TGTGCCACCAGCAGTCGGACAGGGGTCGGCAGAGCTTTCTTT. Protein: CATSSRTGVGRAFF.

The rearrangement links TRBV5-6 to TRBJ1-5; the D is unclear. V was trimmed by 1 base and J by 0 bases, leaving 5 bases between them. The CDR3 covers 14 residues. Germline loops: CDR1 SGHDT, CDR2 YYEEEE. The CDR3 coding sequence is TGTGCCAGCAGCTTGTTCCATAGCAATCAGCCCCAGCATTTT. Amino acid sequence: CASSLFHSNQPQHF.

The CDR3 region is CASSIFLGATGYTF. CDR3 bases: TGTGCCAGTAGTATCTTTCTGGGGGCGACGGGCTACACCTTC. The rearrangement uses TRBV19 and TRBJ1-2; possibly TRBD1 for D (6 bases). The CDR3 has 14 amino acids. Looked up from germline, CDR1 is LNHDA and CDR2 is SQIVND (reference sequence). V was pared by 3 bases and J by 8 bases, with 16 bases between.

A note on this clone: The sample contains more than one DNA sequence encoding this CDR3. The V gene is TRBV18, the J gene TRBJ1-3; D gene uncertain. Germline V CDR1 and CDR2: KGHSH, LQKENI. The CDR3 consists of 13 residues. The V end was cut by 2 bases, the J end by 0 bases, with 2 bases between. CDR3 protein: CASSPGSGNTIYF. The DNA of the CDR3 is TGTGCCAGCTCACCAGGCTCTGGAAACACCATATATTTT.

The CDR3 DNA reads as TGTGCCAGCAGCGCCAGGAACACCTATGGCTACACCTTC. It codes for CASSARNTYGYTF. This chain uses TRBV13 with TRBJ1-2; D unresolved. Germline CDR1 is PRHDT and CDR2 is FYEKMQ (reference sequence). The V end was cut by 5 bases, the J end by 4 bases, with 11 bases between. This CDR3 comprises 13 residues.

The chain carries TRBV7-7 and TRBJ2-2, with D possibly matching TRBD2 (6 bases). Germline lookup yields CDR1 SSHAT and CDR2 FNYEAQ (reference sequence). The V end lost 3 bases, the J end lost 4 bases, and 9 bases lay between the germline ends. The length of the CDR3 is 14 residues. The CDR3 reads CASSFNGGTGELFF. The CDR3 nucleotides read TGTGCCAGCAGCTTCAACGGGGGCACCGGGGAGCTGTTTTTT. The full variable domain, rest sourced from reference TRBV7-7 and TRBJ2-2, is GAGVSQSPRYKVTKRGQDVTLRCDPISSHATLYWYQQALGQGPEFLTYFNYEAQPDKSGLPSDRFSAERPEGSISTLTIQRTEQRDSAMYRCASSFNGGTGELFFGEGSRLTVL.